This TCR beta chain derives from a study of graft-versus-host responses after intestinal transplantation. Study context: Multivisceral, liver-intestinal, or isolated intestinal grafts were transplanted into recipients. Tacrolimus plus steroids were given to all recipients for two to three years, preceded by anti-thymocyte globulin induction.

V was cut by 0 bases and J by 1 base, with 12 bases left in between. The CDR3 sequence is 16 residues long. Germline CDR1 and CDR2: LNHNV and YYDKDF (reference sequence). As to this clone: Its antigen is unidentified.

Study-level findings and limits: The recipient marrow held GvH clones, and some of them showed up first in ileum or blood.

Profiled with immunoSEQ multiplex PCR; TCRdb holds only in-frame clones, not every one. The sample yields 75,000 to 100,000 clones, about nine tenths seen once. The sequence was collected from a human patient who received an intestinal transplant, so some T cells may come from the graft donor. The V call is TRBV15, the J call TRBJ1-1; D is possibly TRBD1 (5 bases). This material consisted of PBMCs, taken roughly 68 weeks after intestinal transplant. CDR3 sequence reads: CATSRDRGLGNTEAFF. CDR3 nucleotides: TGTGCCACCAGCAGAGATCGGGGCTTAGGGAACACTGAAGCTTTCTTT.